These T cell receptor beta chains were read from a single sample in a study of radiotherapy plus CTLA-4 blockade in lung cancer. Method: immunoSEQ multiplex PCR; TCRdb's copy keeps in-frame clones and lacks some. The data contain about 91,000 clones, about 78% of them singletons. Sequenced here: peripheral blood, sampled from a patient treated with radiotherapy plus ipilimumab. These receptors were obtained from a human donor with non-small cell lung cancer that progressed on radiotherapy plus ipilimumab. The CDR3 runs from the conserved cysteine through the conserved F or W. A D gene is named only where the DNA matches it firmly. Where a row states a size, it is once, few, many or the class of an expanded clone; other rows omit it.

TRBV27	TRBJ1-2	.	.	CASSLSPEEHGYTF	TGTGCCAGCAGTTTATCGCCCGAGGAACATGGCTACACCTTC
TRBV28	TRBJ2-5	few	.	CASSQGMQKTQYF	TGTGCCAGCAGCCAGGGTATGCAAAAGACCCAGTACTTC
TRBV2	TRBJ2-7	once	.	CASSVGYEQYF	TGTGCCAGCAGTGTTGGCTACGAGCAGTACTTC
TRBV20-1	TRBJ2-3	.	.	CSALARDTQYF	TGCAGTGCTCTCGCTCGGGATACGCAGTATTTT
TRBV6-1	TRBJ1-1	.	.	CASSEGAWGNTEAFF	TGTGCCAGCAGTGAAGGCGCCTGGGGGAACACTGAAGCTTTCTTT
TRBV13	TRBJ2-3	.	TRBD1	CASSLRQGSSTDTQYF	TGTGCCAGCAGCCTCCGACAGGGATCTAGCACAGATACGCAGTATTTT
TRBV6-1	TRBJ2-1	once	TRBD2	CASAQLAGSYNEQFF	TGTGCCAGCGCACAACTAGCGGGCTCCTACAATGAGCAGTTCTTC
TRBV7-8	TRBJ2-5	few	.	CASSGTENPRETQYF	TGTGCCAGCAGCGGAACAGAGAACCCCCGAGAGACCCAGTACTTC
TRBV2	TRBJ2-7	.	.	CASSRSSYEQYF	TGTGCCAGCTCTCGGAGCTCCTACGAGCAGTACTTC
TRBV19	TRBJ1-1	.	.	CASSVGPSAEAFF	TGTGCCAGTAGTGTCGGACCATCGGCTGAAGCTTTCTTT
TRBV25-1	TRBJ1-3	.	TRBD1	CASSTGVGNTIYF	TGTGCCAGCTCTACAGGGGTAGGAAACACCATATATTTT
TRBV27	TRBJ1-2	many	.	CASSSGYGYTF	TGTGCCAGCAGTTCCGGATATGGCTACACCTTC
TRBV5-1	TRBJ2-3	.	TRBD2	CASSLGSSGVASTDTQYF	TGCGCCAGCAGCTTAGGCAGTAGCGGGGTCGCTAGCACAGATACGCAGTATTTT
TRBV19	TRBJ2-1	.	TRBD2	CASSSLTSGLSSYNEQFF	TGTGCCAGTAGTAGTCTGACTAGCGGTTTGAGCTCCTACAATGAGCAGTTCTTC
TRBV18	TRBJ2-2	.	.	CASSPIGHNTGELFF	TGTGCCAGCTCCCCTATCGGTCACAACACCGGGGAGCTGTTTTTT
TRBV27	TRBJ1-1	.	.	CASSLWQGNTEAFF	TGTGCCAGCAGTTTATGGCAGGGGAACACTGAAGCTTTCTTT
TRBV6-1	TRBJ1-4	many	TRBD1	CASSTTGTGNEKLFF	TGTGCCAGCAGTACTACCGGGACAGGGAATGAAAAACTGTTTTTT